This TCR beta chain emerged from a study of CD8+ T cells in alopecia areata listed by TCRdb under 2018. For context, the study as a whole: The treated patients, all with moderate-to-severe alopecia areata, were enrolled in an open-label pilot trial of oral tofacitinib given at 5 to 10 mg twice daily. Clonality in the scalp was compared among normal scalp (n=4), patchy alopecia areata scalp (n=8), and alopecia totalis/universalis scalp (n=8). The RNA source kit depended on sample type: the PAXgene miRNA kit for fixed scalp, the miRNeasy kit for PBMCs, and the RNeasy kit for mouse skin. In treated patients, disease severity was measured using the SALT score, which gives the percentage of scalp surface area affected. Amplification of TCRbeta CDR3 regions was done by immunoSEQ multiplex PCR using 35 Vbeta forward primers and 13 Jbeta reverse primers. In both human patients and the C3H/HeJ mouse model, the study applied high-throughput TCRbeta sequencing to look at T cell clonal expansion in alopecia areata. Patients on tofacitinib were biopsied at baseline and after 4 and 24 weeks of treatment, and several of the patients also had a later scalp biopsy. Patients received tofacitinib for 6 to 18 months and were then followed off drug for 6 months to check for delayed response and recurrence. Scalp tissue and sorted CD4+ and CD8+ peripheral blood T cells from patchy and totalis/universalis alopecia areata patients and from healthy controls were covered by human TCRbeta sequencing.

In light of the paper, this sample's time point label describes: less than 30 weeks on oral tofacitinib. The sample's treatment or condition label, in plain terms: oral pan-JAK inhibitor, 5-10 mg twice daily. Peripheral blood and lesional scalp punch biopsies were obtained from patients with alopecia areata. After PBMCs were isolated by density centrifugation and stained for CD3, CD4 and CD8, a FACSAria was used to sort CD4+ and CD8+ T cells. Receptor libraries were prepared by the immunoSEQ multiplex PCR assay. RNA was extracted from all samples and reverse transcribed into cDNA as template for TCR sequencing. SuperScript III was used for first-strand cDNA synthesis, primed with a 2:1 mix of oligo-dT and random hexamers. A synthetic immune receptor repertoire was used to gauge amplification bias, and whatever bias remained was removed computationally. The published analysis was carried out like this. After raw reads were preprocessed to remove errors, the CDR3 was defined following IMGT conventions as running from the conserved cysteine to phenylalanine. Clonality was computed by normalizing Shannon entropy by log2 of the number of productive unique TCRs and subtracting the result from 1. Whether scalp clones were CD4 or CD8 was inferred by matching scalp TCRbeta sequences against CD4 and CD8 repertoires sorted from blood. This is the immuneACCESS table as TCRdb keeps it, with only in-frame sequences that have V and J called. A part of the clones is gone; compared with another copy, unresolved V genes explain less than half, and the rest is unexplained. V, J and clone size derive from that table, while D and trimming were established from the DNA sequence. The sample table lists about 110,000 clones, less than 90% of them with a count of one. Over 20% of the sample rests with the top ten.

What the work shows at the level of the full study, not this receptor alone: Because the treated cohort was small and included a single nonresponder, larger studies are needed to assess links between baseline CD8+ expansion and response. Tofacitinib significantly decreased scalp clonality and the number of expanded CD8+ clones among the top 100 scalp clones. TCR sequences shared between patients were less clear than in mice, possibly partly because of HLA diversity in the patient population. Unlike mouse skin, where gammadelta T cells dominate, normal human skin contains resident alphabeta T cells that get sequenced too, which complicates analysis of the scalp TCR repertoire. Higher clonality and more expanded CD8+ clones were observed in lesional scalp than in normal scalp, particularly in alopecia totalis/universalis, a finding suggestive of antigenic drive. During tofacitinib treatment, many expanded lesional clones stuck around in both scalp and blood, and this persistence may partly explain why relapse happens after treatment is stopped.

With regard to this clone: It has no known antigen specificity. No base-level quality is on record; no much larger clone is a single base apart.

The TCR originated in a human donor with alopecia areata. The sequencing used CD8+ T cells sorted from blood, collected at week 24, from a patient treated with tofacitinib.

Here the CDR3 is given as CASSLVRTFGNTEAFF. The nucleotide sequence is given as TGTGCCAGCAGCTTAGTCCGGACATTTGGGAACACTGAAGCTTTCTTT. The chain joins TRBV7-9 to TRBJ1-1, and TRBD1 may be the D gene, going by 5 matching bases. Based on the germline V gene (reference sequence), the CDR1 and CDR2 sequences are SEHNR and FQNEAQ. From its cysteine to its phenylalanine, the CDR3 spans 16 amino acids. Solely the CDR3 DNA is kept, with 48 bases framed from the first base. Trimming at the junction amounts to 1 base on V and 1 base on J, and the germline ends lie 13 bases apart.